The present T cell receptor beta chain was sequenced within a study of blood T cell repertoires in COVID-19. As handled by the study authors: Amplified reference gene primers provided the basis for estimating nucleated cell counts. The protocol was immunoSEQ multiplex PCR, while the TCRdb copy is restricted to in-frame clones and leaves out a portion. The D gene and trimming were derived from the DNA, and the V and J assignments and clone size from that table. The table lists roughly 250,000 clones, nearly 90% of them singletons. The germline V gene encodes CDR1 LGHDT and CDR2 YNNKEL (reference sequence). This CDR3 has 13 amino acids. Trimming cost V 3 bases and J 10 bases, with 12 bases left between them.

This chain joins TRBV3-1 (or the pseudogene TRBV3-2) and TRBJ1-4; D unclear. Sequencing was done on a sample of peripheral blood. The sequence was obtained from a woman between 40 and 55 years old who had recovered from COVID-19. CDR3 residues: CASSQSLGGKLFF. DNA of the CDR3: TGTGCCAGCAGCCAGTCCCTGGGAGGAAAACTGTTTTTT.